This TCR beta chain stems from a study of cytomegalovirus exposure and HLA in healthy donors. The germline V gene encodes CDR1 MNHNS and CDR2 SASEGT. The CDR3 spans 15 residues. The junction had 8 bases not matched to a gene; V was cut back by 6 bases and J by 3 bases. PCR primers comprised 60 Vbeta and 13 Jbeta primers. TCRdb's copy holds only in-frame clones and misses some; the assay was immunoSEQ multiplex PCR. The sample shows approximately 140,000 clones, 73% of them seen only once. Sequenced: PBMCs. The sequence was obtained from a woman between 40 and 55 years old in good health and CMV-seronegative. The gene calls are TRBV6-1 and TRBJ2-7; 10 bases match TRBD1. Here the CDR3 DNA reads TGTGCCAGCAGCAGCCGGGACAGGGGTATCTACGAGCAGTACGTC. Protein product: CASSSRDRGIYEQYV.